This TCR beta chain was documented in a study of T cell changes during pregnancy in multiple sclerosis. Some clones are missing from TCRdb's copy, which holds only in-frame ones; the method was immunoSEQ multiplex PCR. The sample has 85,000 to 100,000 clones; around 94% are singletons. Germline-derived CDR1 and CDR2 are SGDLS and YYNGEE. V lost 7 bases to trimming and J lost 0 bases; unmatched junction nucleotides: 3. There are 14 residues in the CDR3. This clone has more than one count but fewer than ten. The chain joins TRBV9 to TRBJ2-2; 7 bases match TRBD1. The source is a female donor with multiple sclerosis, enrolled in a pregnancy study. The source was peripheral blood, collected in the first trimester of pregnancy. DNA for the CDR3: TGTGCCAGCGGGACAGTATCGAACACCGGGGAGCTGTTTTTT. Protein: CASGTVSNTGELFF. Looking up the rest from reference TRBV9 and TRBJ2-2 gives the full variable domain: DSGVTQTPKHLITATGQRVTLRCSPRSGDLSVYWYQQSLDQGLQFLIQYYNGEERAKGNILERFSAQQFPDLHSELNLSSLELGDSALYFCASGTVSNTGELFFGEGSRLTVL.